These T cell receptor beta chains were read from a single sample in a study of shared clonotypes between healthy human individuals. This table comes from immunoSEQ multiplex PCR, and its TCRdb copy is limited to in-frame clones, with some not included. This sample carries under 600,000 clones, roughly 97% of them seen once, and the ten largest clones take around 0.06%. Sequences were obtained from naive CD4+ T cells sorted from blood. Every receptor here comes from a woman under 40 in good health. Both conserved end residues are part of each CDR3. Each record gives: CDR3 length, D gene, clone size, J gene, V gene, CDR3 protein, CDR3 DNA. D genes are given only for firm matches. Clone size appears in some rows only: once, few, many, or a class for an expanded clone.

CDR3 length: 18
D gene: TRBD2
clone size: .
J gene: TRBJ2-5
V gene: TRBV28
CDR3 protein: CASSPGLAGTISQETQYF
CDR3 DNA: TGTGCCAGCAGTCCGGGACTAGCGGGGACAATATCCCAAGAGACCCAGTACTTC

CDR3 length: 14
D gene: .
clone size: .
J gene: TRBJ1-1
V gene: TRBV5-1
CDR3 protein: CASSSAGGLTEAFF
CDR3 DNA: TGCGCCAGCAGCTCCGCGGGGGGTCTTACTGAAGCTTTCTTT

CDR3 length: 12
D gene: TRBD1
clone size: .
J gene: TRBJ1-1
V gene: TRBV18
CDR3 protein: CASSPGQREAFF
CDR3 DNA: TGTGCCAGCTCACCGGGACAGAGAGAAGCTTTCTTT

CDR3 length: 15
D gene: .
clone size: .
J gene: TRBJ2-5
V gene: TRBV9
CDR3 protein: CASSVVGAVGETQYF
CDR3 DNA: TGTGCCAGCAGCGTAGTTGGCGCGGTCGGAGAGACCCAGTACTTC

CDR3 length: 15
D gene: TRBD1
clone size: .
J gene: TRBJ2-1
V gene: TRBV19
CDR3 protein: CATKPGTGSYNEQFF
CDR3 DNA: TGTGCCACCAAACCCGGGACAGGGAGCTACAATGAGCAGTTCTTC

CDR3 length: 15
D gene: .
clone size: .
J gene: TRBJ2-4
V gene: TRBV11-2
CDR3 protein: CASSPNAATKNIQYF
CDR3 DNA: TGTGCCAGCAGCCCCAACGCGGCGACCAAAAACATTCAGTACTTC

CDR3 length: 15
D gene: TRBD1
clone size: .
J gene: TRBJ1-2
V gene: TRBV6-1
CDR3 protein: CASRAGTGIGYGYTF
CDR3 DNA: TGTGCCAGCCGTGCTGGGACAGGGATAGGCTATGGCTACACCTTC

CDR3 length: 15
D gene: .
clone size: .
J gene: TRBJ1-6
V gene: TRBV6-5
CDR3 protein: CASSYATANSSPLHF
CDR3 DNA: TGTGCCAGCAGTTACGCGACAGCCAATTCTTCACCCCTCCACTTT

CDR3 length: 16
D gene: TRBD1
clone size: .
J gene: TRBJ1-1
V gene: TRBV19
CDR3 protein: CASSNTGAIFKFEAFF
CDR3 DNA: TGTGCCAGTAGTAATACAGGGGCTATATTTAAATTTGAAGCTTTCTTT

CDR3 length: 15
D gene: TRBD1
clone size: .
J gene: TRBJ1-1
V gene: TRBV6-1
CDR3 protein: CASSESDRRGTEAFF
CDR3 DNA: TGTGCCAGCAGTGAATCGGACAGGCGGGGGACTGAAGCTTTCTTT

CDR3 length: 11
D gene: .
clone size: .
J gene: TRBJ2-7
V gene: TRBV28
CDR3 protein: CASSTRLEQYF
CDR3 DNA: TGTGCCAGCAGTACTAGGCTCGAGCAGTACTTC

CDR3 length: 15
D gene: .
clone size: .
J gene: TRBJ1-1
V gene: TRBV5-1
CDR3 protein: CASSLTQGSNTEAFF
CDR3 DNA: TGCGCCAGCAGCTTGACCCAGGGATCAAACACTGAAGCTTTCTTT

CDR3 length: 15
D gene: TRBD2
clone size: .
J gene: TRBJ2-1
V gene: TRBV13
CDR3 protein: CASSPGLAGVHEQFF
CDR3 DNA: TGTGCCAGCAGCCCCGGACTAGCGGGAGTCCATGAGCAGTTCTTC

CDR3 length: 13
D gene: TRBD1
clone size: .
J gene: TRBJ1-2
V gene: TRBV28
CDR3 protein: CASSITGGRGYTF
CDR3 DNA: TGTGCCAGCTCAATTACAGGGGGCCGGGGCTACACCTTC

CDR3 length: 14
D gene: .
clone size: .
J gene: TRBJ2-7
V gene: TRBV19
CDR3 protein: CASSMVGSSYEQYF
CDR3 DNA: TGTGCCAGTAGTATGGTCGGGAGTTCCTACGAGCAGTACTTC

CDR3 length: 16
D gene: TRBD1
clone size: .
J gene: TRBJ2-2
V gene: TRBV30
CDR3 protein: CAWSRFGTANTGELFF
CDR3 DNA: TGTGCCTGGAGTCGCTTCGGGACAGCGAACACCGGGGAGCTGTTTTTT

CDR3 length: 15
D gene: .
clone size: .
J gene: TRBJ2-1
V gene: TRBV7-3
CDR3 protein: CASSRERGLRNEQFF
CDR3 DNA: TGTGCCAGCAGCCGAGAGAGGGGCCTCCGCAATGAGCAGTTCTTC

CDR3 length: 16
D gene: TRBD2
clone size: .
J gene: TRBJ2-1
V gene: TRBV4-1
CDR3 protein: CASSQVVPSGRSEQFF
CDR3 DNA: TGCGCCAGCAGCCAAGTAGTCCCTAGCGGGAGAAGTGAGCAGTTCTTC

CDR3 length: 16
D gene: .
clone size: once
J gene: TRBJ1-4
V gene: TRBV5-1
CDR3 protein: CASSLELSGVNEKLFF
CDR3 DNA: TGCGCCAGCAGCTTGGAATTGTCAGGGGTCAATGAAAAACTGTTTTTT

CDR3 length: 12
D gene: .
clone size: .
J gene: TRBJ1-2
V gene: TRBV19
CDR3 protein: CASNHRGYGYTF
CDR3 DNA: TGTGCCAGTAACCACCGAGGCTATGGCTACACCTTC

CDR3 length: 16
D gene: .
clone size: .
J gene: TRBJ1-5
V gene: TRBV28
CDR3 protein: CASSSQGRGGNQPQHF
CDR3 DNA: TGTGCCAGCAGTTCACAGGGACGTGGTGGCAATCAGCCCCAGCATTTT

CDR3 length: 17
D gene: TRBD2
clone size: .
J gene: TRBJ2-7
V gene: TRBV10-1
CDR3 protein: CASTPSTGLAGVGEQYF
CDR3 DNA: TGCGCCAGCACTCCCTCGACCGGACTAGCGGGAGTAGGCGAGCAGTACTTC

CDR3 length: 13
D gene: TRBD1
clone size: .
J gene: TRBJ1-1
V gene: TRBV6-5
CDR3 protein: CASRPTGATEAFF
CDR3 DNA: TGTGCCAGCAGACCGACAGGGGCCACTGAAGCTTTCTTT

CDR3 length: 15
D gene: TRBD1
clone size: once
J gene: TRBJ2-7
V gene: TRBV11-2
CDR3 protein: CASSLGAGGYYEQYF
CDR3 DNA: TGTGCCAGCAGCTTAGGGGCAGGGGGCTACTACGAGCAGTACTTC

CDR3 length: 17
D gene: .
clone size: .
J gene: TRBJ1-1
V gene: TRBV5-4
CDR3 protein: CASSLDISSGRDTEAFF
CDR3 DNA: TGTGCCAGCAGCTTGGACATTTCCTCTGGGCGGGACACTGAAGCTTTCTTT

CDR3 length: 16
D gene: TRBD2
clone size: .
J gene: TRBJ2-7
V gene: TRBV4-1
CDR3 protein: CASSPRLIGGTYEQYF
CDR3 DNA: TGCGCCAGCAGCCCCCGACTAATCGGGGGGACCTACGAGCAGTACTTC

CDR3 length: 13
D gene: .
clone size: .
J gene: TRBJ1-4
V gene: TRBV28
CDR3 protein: CASSSEANEKLFF
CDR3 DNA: TGTGCCAGCAGTTCCGAGGCTAATGAAAAACTGTTTTTT

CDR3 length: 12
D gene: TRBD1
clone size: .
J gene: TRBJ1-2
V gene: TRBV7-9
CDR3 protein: CASSLEDRGNTF
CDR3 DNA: TGTGCCAGCAGCTTAGAGGACAGGGGAAACACCTTC

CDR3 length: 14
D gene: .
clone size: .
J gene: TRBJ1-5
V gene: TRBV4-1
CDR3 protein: CASSRRARDSPQHF
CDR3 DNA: TGCGCCAGCAGCCGACGGGCCAGGGATTCGCCCCAGCATTTT

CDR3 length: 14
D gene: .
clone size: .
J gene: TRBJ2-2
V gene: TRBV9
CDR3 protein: CASSAFPGTGELFF
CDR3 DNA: TGTGCCAGCAGCGCCTTTCCAGGTACCGGGGAGCTGTTTTTT

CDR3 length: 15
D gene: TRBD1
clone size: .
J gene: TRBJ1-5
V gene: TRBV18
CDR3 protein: CASSPGQGSNQPQHF
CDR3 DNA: TGTGCCAGCTCACCAGGACAGGGGAGCAATCAGCCCCAGCATTTT

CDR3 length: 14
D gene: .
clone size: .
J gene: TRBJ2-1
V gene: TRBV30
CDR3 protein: CASKTALLNNEQFF
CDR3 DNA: TGTGCCTCAAAGACCGCCCTCCTTAACAATGAGCAGTTCTTC

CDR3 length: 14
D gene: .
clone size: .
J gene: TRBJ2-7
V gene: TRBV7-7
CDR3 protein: CASSLATTGSEQYF
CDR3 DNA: TGTGCCAGCAGCTTAGCCACCACAGGGTCCGAGCAGTACTTC

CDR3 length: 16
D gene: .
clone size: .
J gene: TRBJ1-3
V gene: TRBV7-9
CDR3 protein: CASSHGPGFGGNTIYF
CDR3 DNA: TGTGCCAGCAGCCACGGGCCCGGGTTTGGAGGAAACACCATATATTTT

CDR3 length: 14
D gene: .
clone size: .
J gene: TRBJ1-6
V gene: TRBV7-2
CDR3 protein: CASSLDWGSSPLHF
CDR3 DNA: TGTGCCAGCAGCTTAGACTGGGGATCCTCACCCCTCCACTTT

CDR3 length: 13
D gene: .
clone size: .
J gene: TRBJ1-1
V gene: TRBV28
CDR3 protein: CASNRGLSTEAFF
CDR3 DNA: TGTGCCAGCAATCGGGGGCTTAGCACTGAAGCTTTCTTT

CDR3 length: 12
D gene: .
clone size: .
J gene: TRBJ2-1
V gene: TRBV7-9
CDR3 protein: CASSLSLGHSFF
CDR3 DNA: TGTGCCAGCAGCTTAAGTCTGGGACATTCGTTCTTC

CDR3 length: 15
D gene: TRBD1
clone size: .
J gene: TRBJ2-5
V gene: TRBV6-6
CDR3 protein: CASSYPDRGQETQYF
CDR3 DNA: TGTGCCAGCAGTTACCCGGACAGGGGACAAGAGACCCAGTACTTC

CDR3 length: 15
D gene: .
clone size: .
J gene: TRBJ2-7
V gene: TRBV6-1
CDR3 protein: CASTLTARGSYEQYF
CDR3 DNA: TGTGCCAGCACTTTAACAGCGAGGGGCTCCTACGAGCAGTACTTC

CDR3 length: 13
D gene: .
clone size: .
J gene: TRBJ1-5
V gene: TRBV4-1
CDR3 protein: CASSQVGIPPQHF
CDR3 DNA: TGCGCCAGCAGCCAAGTGGGTATCCCGCCCCAGCATTTT

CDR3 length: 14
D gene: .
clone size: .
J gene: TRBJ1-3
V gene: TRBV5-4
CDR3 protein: CASSLAGNGNTIYF
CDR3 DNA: TGTGCCAGCAGCTTGGCAGGGAACGGGAACACCATATATTTT

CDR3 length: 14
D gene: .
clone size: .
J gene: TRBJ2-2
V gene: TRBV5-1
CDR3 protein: CASSLKAWGRELFF
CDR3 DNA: TGCGCCAGCAGCTTAAAAGCGTGGGGCCGGGAGCTGTTTTTT

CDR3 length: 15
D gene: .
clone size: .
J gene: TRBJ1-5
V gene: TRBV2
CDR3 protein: CASRASQLSNQPQHF
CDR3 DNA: TGTGCCAGCAGGGCAAGTCAACTAAGCAATCAGCCCCAGCATTTT

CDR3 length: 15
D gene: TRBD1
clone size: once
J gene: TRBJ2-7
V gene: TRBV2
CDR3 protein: CASSDWTGGAYEQYF
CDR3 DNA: TGTGCCAGCAGCGATTGGACAGGTGGGGCCTACGAGCAGTACTTC

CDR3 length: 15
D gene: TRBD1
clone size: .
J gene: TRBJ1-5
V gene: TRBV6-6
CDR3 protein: CASSYEGAYNQPQHF
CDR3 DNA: TGTGCCAGCAGTTACGAGGGGGCATACAATCAGCCCCAGCATTTT

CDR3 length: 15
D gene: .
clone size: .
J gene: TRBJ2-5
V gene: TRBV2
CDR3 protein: CASSEHGQLQETQYF
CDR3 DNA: TGTGCCAGCAGTGAACATGGACAGCTCCAAGAGACCCAGTACTTC

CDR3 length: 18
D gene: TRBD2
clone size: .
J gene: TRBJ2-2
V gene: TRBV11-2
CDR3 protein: CASSHTGLAGAGTGELFF
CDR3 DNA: TGTGCCAGCAGCCACACGGGACTAGCGGGAGCGGGCACCGGGGAGCTGTTTTTT

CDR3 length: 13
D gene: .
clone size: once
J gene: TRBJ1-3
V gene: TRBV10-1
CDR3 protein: CASRNRVGNTIYF
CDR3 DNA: TGCGCCAGCAGGAACAGGGTTGGAAACACCATATATTTT

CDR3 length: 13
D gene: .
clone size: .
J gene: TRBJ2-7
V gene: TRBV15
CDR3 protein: CATSRHGVYEQYF
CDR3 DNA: TGTGCCACCAGCAGACACGGGGTTTACGAGCAGTACTTC

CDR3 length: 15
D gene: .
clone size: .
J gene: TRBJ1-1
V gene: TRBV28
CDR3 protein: CASIRDGVKSTEAFF
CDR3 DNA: TGTGCCAGCATAAGGGATGGGGTTAAGAGCACTGAAGCTTTCTTT

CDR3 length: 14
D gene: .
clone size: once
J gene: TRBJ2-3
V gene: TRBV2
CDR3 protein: CASSESRVEDTQYF
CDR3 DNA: TGTGCCAGCAGTGAATCCAGGGTTGAAGATACGCAGTATTTT

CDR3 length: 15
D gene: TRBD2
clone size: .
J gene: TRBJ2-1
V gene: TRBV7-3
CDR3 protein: CASSLREGIDNEQFF
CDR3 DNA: TGTGCCAGCAGCTTACGGGAGGGCATTGACAATGAGCAGTTCTTC

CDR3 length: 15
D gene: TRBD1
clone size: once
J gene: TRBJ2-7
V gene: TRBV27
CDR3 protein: CASSPTGTGAYEQYF
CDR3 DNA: TGTGCCAGCAGTCCCACCGGGACAGGGGCCTACGAGCAGTACTTC

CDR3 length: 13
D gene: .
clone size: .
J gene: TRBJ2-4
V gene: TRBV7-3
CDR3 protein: CASSLLSGNIQYF
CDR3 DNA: TGTGCCAGCAGCTTATTGAGTGGAAACATTCAGTACTTC